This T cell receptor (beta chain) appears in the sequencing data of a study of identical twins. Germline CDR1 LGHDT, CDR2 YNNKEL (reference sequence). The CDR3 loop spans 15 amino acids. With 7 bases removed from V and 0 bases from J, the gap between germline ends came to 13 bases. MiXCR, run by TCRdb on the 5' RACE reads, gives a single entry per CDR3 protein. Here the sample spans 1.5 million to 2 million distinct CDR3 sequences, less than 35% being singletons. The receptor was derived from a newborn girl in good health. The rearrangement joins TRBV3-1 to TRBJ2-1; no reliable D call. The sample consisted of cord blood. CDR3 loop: CASTHTRSSYNEQFF. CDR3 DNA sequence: TGTGCCAGCACCCATACCAGAAGCTCCTACAATGAGCAGTTCTTC.